These 13 T cell receptor beta chains were all obtained from the same sample, sequenced in a study of blood T cell repertoires in COVID-19. The data were produced by immunoSEQ multiplex PCR, yet TCRdb's version contains in-frame clones alone and is incomplete. The repertoire has approximately 450,000 clones, roughly nine tenths of them found once; the top ten carry roughly 1.1%. The sequenced material came from PBMCs or T cells enriched from blood (not recorded which). All receptors come from a man aged 25 to 45 who had recovered from COVID-19.

V and J are TRBV9 and TRBJ2-1, with D maybe TRBD1 (6 bases). Germline CDR1 is SGDLS and CDR2 is YYNGEE. The CDR3 totals 13 residues. Trimming left V 0 bases short and J 10 bases short, with 11 bases between. The chain's CDR3 is CASSVVLRGEQFF. DNA for the CDR3: TGTGCCAGCAGCGTAGTCCTGAGGGGGGAGCAGTTCTTC.

This sequence joins TRBV29-1 and TRBJ1-1; maybe TRBD1 (5 bases). The ends were cut back, 4 bases at V and 7 bases at J, with 13 bases in the middle. Per the germline V gene, CDR1 is SQVTM and CDR2 is ANQGSEA. The length of the CDR3 is 12 residues. The CDR3 is CSVGGDLGEAFF. The CDR3 bases are TGCAGCGTTGGGGGGGATTTGGGTGAAGCTTTCTTT. The full variable domain, with the rest looked up from reference TRBV29-1 and TRBJ1-1, is SAVISQKPSRDICQRGTSLTIQCQVDSQVTMMFWYRQQPGQSLTLIATANQGSEATYESGFVIDKFPISRPNLTFSTLTVSNMSPEDSSIYLCSVGGDLGEAFFGQGTRLTVV.

V and J are TRBV2 and TRBJ2-1; D might be TRBD2 (6 bases). CDR3 size: 15 residues. Trimming shortened V by 4 bases and J by 2 bases, and 12 bases separated the two germline ends. The germline CDR1 and CDR2 sequences are SNHLY and FYNNEI. The CDR3 spells CASSVGGLTYNEQFF. The CDR3 DNA sequence: TGTGCCAGCAGTGTGGGGGGACTCACCTACAATGAGCAGTTCTTC.

This chain uses TRBV3-1 (or the pseudogene TRBV3-2) with TRBJ1-1; D gene unclear. The V gene lost 2 bases and the J gene lost 5 bases, with 6 bases spanning the gap. The CDR3 totals 12 residues. Germline V gives CDR1 LGHDT, CDR2 YNNKEL (reference sequence). The CDR3 sequence is CASSQRWTEAFF. In nucleotides, the CDR3 is TGTGCCAGCAGCCAACGGTGGACTGAAGCTTTCTTT.

The rearrangement joins TRBV24-1 to TRBJ2-3, with 8 bases aligning to TRBD1. The V and J ends lost 6 bases and 0 bases, in that order; junction bases with no gene match: 4. Germline CDR1 is KGHDR and CDR2 is SFDVKD. This CDR3 is 15 amino acids long. The CDR3 DNA is TGTGCCACCAGTCAGGGGGCAGCTAGCACAGATACGCAGTATTTT. Amino acid sequence: CATSQGAASTDTQYF.

This chain uses TRBV30 with TRBJ2-7, with 13 bases that match TRBD2. Germline CDR1 reads GTSNPN; CDR2 reads SVGIG (reference sequence). The CDR3 runs to 15 residues. V lost 0 bases, J lost 2 bases, and 1 base stayed unmatched. CDR3 region: CAWSVGLAGPYEQYF. The CDR3, as DNA: TGTGCCTGGAGTGTGGGACTAGCGGGGCCCTACGAGCAGTACTTC.

V usage is TRBV5-4 and J usage is TRBJ2-3; 10 bases fit TRBD2. The CDR3 has 16 residues. V was clipped by 4 bases and J by 3 bases; unmatched bases: 8. The germline V gene has CDR1 SGHNT and CDR2 YYREEE (reference sequence). This CDR3 is CASSLASGSGTDTQYF. Written as DNA, the CDR3 is TGTGCCAGCAGCCTAGCTAGCGGGAGCGGTACAGATACGCAGTATTTT.

This clone appeared a few times. The chain has TRBV28 and TRBJ1-3; TRBD1 is a possible D gene (6 bases). The germline V gene encodes CDR1 MDHEN and CDR2 SYDVKM. CDR3 length: 12 residues. With 3 bases removed from V and 8 bases from J, the gap between germline ends came to 8 bases. The CDR3, as DNA: TGTGCCAGCAGTTTGAACAGGGACACCATATATTTT. It is translated as CASSLNRDTIYF.

Here the CDR3 DNA reads TGTGCCAGCAGCCTAACAGGAGGGGCCAACTCCTACGAGCAGTACTTC. This gives the protein CASSLTGGANSYEQYF. The chain uses TRBV4-2 and TRBJ2-7, with D maybe TRBD2 (6 bases). Per the germline V gene, CDR1 is LGHNA and CDR2 is YNFKEQ. V lost 4 bases, J lost 0 bases, and 16 bases lay in between. The CDR3 is 16 amino acids.

The chain is built from TRBV9 and TRBJ2-7; TRBD2 aligns across 10 bases. V lost 0 bases and J lost 5; bases outside the gene matches: 5. The CDR3 runs 15 residues. Per germline, CDR1 SGDLS and CDR2 YYNGEE. In DNA form, the CDR3 reads TGTGCCAGCAGCGTAGGGTCTAGCGGGAGCGACGAGCAGTACTTC. Residues: CASSVGSSGSDEQYF.

The V call is TRBV5-1, the J call TRBJ1-5; D is unclear. CDR3 length: 14 residues. The V gene lost 0 bases and the J gene lost 4 bases, with 8 bases spanning the gap. Germline V gene data show CDR1 as SGHRS and CDR2 as YFSETQ. The CDR3 region is CASSLGEPNQPQHF. CDR3 nucleotides: TGCGCCAGCAGCTTGGGGGAGCCAAATCAGCCCCAGCATTTT.

Here the CDR3 reads CASSSDRGRYEQYF. In DNA form, the CDR3 reads TGCGCCAGCAGCTCTGACAGGGGGCGGTACGAGCAGTACTTC. V and J are TRBV5-1 and TRBJ2-7, with 10 bases identical to TRBD1. V dropped 3 bases and J dropped 4; count of bases not matched to a gene: 4. Germline V gene data show CDR1 as SGHRS and CDR2 as YFSETQ. The CDR3 loop spans 14 amino acids.

This clone has more than one count but fewer than ten. J is TRBJ2-5 and V is TRBV12-1; the tabulated D call, TRBD1, remains unverified against the DNA. TRBV12-1 is a pseudogene locus. This CDR3 region has 16 residues. The CDR3 DNA sequence: TGTGCCAGCAGCGCAAGCCCGCTGGGGGCACAAGAGACCCAGTACTTC. As protein: CASSASPLGAQETQYF.